This TCR beta chain was found in a study of siplizumab effects on memory and regulatory T cells. Overall study findings and caveats: In unstimulated cells, naive T cells appeared more diverse than memory T cells and seemed major alloresponse contributors. Just a small share of alloreactive clones was traced back to unstimulated subsets.

TCRdb's table, derived via immunoSEQ multiplex PCR, lists solely in-frame clones and lacks some. Of approximately 100,000 clones detected, approximately 90% appear once; the ten largest clones hold about 0.75%. With respect to this clone: Its antigen remains unidentified.

Per the germline V gene, CDR1 is MGHRA and CDR2 is YSYEKL. V gave up 0 bases and J gave up 5 bases; unmatched junction bases: 3. This CDR3 comprises 15 residues. The clonotype was recovered from a human donor in good health. The V and J genes are TRBV4-1 and TRBJ2-3; the match to TRBD2 covers 9 bases. The sample consisted of Tregs sorted from blood. CDR3 sequence (DNA): TGCGCCAGCAGCCAAGAGGGACTAGCTATAGATACGCAGTATTTT. Its protein product is CASSQEGLAIDTQYF.